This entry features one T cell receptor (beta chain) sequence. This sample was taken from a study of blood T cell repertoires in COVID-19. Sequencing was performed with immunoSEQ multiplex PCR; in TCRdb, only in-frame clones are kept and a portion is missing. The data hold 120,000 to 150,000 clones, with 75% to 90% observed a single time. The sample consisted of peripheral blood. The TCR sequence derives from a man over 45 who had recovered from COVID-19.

This CDR3 is CASSAGTAPSTDTQYF. CDR3 nucleotides: TGTGCCAGCAGCGCTGGGACAGCTCCTAGCACAGATACGCAGTATTTT. The chain joins TRBV9 to TRBJ2-3, with 7 bases matching TRBD1. Losses at the gene ends were 3 bases for V and 0 bases for J; bases not matched to a gene: 7. The CDR3 is 16 amino acids. The germline gives CDR1 SGDLS, CDR2 YYNGEE. The whole variable domain, filled in from reference TRBV9 and TRBJ2-3, reads DSGVTQTPKHLITATGQRVTLRCSPRSGDLSVYWYQQSLDQGLQFLIQYYNGEERAKGNILERFSAQQFPDLHSELNLSSLELGDSALYFCASSAGTAPSTDTQYFGPGTRLTVL.